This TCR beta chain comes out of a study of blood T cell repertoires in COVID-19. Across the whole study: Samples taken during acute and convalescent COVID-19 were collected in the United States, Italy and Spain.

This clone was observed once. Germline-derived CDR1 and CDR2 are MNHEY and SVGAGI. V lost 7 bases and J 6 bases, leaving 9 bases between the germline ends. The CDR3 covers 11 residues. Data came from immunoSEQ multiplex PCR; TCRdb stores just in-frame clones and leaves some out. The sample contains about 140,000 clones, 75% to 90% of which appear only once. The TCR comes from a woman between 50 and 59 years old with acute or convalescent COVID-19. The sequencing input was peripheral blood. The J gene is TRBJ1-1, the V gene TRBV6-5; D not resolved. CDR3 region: CASTLGPEAFF. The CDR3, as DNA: TGTGCCAGCACCCTAGGCCCTGAAGCTTTCTTT.